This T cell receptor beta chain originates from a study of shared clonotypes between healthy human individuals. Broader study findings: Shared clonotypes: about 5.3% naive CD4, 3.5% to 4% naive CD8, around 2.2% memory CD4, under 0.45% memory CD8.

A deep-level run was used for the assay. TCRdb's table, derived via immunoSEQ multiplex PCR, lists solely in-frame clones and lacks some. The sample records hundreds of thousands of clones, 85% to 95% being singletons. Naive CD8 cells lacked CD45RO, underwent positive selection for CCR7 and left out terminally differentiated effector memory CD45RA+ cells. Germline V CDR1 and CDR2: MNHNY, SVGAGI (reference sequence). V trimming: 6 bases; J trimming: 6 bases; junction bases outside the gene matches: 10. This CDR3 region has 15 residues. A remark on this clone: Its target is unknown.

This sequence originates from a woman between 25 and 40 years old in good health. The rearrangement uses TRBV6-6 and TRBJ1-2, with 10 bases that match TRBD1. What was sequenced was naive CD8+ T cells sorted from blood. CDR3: CASRHPAGTGDGYTF. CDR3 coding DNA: TGTGCCAGCAGACATCCTGCCGGGACAGGGGATGGCTACACCTTC.